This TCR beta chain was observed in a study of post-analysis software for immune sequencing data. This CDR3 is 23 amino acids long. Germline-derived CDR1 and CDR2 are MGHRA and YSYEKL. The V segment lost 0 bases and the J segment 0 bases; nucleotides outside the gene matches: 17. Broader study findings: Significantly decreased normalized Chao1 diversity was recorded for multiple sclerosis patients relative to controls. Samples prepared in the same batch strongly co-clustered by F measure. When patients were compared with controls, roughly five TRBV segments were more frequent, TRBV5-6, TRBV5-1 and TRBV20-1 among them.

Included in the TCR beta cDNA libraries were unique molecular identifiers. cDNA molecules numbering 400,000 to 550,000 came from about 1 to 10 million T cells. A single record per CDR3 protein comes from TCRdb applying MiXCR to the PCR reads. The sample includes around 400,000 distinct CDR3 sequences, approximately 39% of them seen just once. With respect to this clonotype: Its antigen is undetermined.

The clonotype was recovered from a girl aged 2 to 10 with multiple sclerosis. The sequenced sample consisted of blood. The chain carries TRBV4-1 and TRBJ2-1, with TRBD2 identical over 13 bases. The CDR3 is CASSQDRGVVPGLAGSSYNEQFF. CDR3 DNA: TGCGCCAGCAGCCAAGATCGCGGGGTGGTGCCGGGACTAGCGGGGAGCTCCTACAATGAGCAGTTCTTC.